A single sample gave rise to the 17 T cell receptor beta chains below, sequenced in a study of T cells in Graves' hyperthyroidism and ophthalmopathy. TCR beta CDR3 regions were amplified from RNA transcripts. The TCR CDR3 first-round RT-PCR relied on the HTBI primer set. TCRdb recomputed calls from the multiplex PCR reads with MiXCR, one row per CDR3 protein. The sample lists about 620,000 distinct CDR3 sequences; about 17% were seen once. The sequenced sample consisted of blood. Source of these receptors: a woman in her twenties or thirties with Graves' hyperthyroidism.

The rearrangement links TRBV7-3 to TRBJ2-7, with 9 bases fitting TRBD2. The CDR3 runs to 14 residues. CDR1 is SGHTA, CDR2 FQGTGA, per germline. J lost 5 bases, V lost 7 bases, and 9 bases had no gene match. The CDR3 sequence: CASKVSGSFDEQYF. CDR3 in DNA: TGTGCCAGCAAGGTTAGCGGGAGCTTCGACGAGCAGTACTTC.

The rearrangement joins TRBV11-2 to TRBJ2-5; D gene ambiguous. The CDR3 has 15 residues. Germline CDR1 is SGHAT and CDR2 is FQNNGV. V lost 0 bases and J 1 base, leaving 9 bases between the germline ends. Written as DNA, the CDR3 is TGTGCCAGCAGCTTAGAGGCAGGCGCCCAAGAGACCCAGTACTTC. Translating it yields CASSLEAGAQETQYF.

The chain has TRBV3-1 and TRBJ2-3; 9 nucleotides match TRBD1. From germline, CDR1 is LGHDT and CDR2 YNNKEL (reference sequence). V lost 7 bases to trimming and J lost 5 bases; unmatched junction nucleotides: 10. This CDR3 comprises 15 residues. CDR3 DNA sequence: TGTGCCAGCAACCTACAGGGGGCGCCGGGAGATACGCAGTATTTT. It encodes CASNLQGAPGDTQYF.

This clonotype has at least ten counts. The chain employs TRBV2 and TRBJ2-5; TRBD2 matches 9 bases. The CDR3 has 14 amino acids. Germline loops: CDR1 SNHLY, CDR2 FYNNEI. V was pared by 5 bases and J by 5 bases, with 6 bases of the junction left unmatched. The CDR3 DNA follows: TGTGCCAGCAGTCATAGCGGGAGTACGGAGACCCAGTACTTC. It codes for CASSHSGSTETQYF.

This clonotype was counted at least ten times. The chain employs TRBV12-3 or TRBV12-4 and TRBJ2-2; possible D gene TRBD1, 6 bases. The CDR3 covers 15 residues. V shed 5 bases and J shed 1 base, with 11 bases lying between them. CDR3 sequence (DNA): TGTGCCAGCAGTCCCATACAGGGGAACACCGGGGAGCTGTTTTTT. As protein: CASSPIQGNTGELFF.

This clonotype was seen ten or more times. This chain connects TRBV9 to TRBJ1-5; D not resolved. The length of the CDR3 is 13 residues. The V end was cut by 5 bases, the J end by 0 bases, with 6 bases between. Germline CDR1 is SGDLS and CDR2 is YYNGEE. The CDR3 reads CASSVGSNQPQHF. Written as DNA, the CDR3 is TGTGCCAGCAGTGTGGGTAGCAATCAGCCCCAGCATTTT.

The chain carries TRBV9 and TRBJ2-7, with D perhaps matching TRBD1 (5 bases). Trimming pared 0 bases from V and 5 bases from J, leaving 12 bases between. The CDR3 contains 14 residues. Germline-derived CDR1 and CDR2 are SGDLS and YYNGEE. CDR3 in amino acids: CASSVAQGLNEQYF. CDR3 bases: TGTGCCAGCAGCGTAGCTCAGGGCTTGAACGAGCAGTACTTC.

The J gene is TRBJ2-5, the V gene TRBV12-3 or TRBV12-4; 8 bases match TRBD2. Trimming took 5 bases from V and 3 from J; bases not matched to a gene: 5. This CDR3 contains 14 residues. The CDR3 region is CASSESLAEETQYF. The CDR3 DNA follows: TGTGCCAGCAGTGAGTCACTAGCGGAAGAGACCCAGTACTTC.

This clonotype appeared many times. The CDR3 here is CASSLEQGFDTEAFF. CDR3 coding DNA: TGTGCCAGCAGCTTGGAGCAGGGGTTCGACACTGAAGCTTTCTTT. The rearrangement joins TRBV11-1 to TRBJ1-1; perhaps TRBD1 as D (6 bases). Germline assignment: CDR1 SGHAT and CDR2 FQDESV (reference sequence). V lost 3 bases and J lost 3, with 14 bases in between. CDR3 length: 15 amino acids. Using reference TRBV11-1 and TRBJ1-1 for the parts outside the CDR3, the full variable domain is EAEVAQSPRYKITEKSQAVAFWCDPISGHATLYWYRQILGQGPELLVQFQDESVVDDSQLPKDRFSAERLKGVDSTLKIQPAELGDSAMYLCASSLEQGFDTEAFFGQGTRLTVV.

The sample holds many counts of this clonotype. The rearrangement uses TRBV20-1 and TRBJ1-2, with a tentative D call TRBD1 (5 bases). V was pared by 5 bases and J by 3 bases, with 16 bases between. Germline V gene data show CDR1 as DFQATT and CDR2 as SNEGSKA (reference sequence). The CDR3 extends over 14 amino acids. The CDR3 sequence is CSASGGGLDYGYTF. The DNA for the CDR3 is TGCAGTGCTTCTGGGGGGGGTTTAGACTATGGCTACACCTTC.

In nucleotides, the CDR3 is TGCAGTGCTAGCGGGGAGGCCGAAGATACGCAGTATTTT. Its translation is CSASGEAEDTQYF. The gene calls are TRBV20-1 and TRBJ2-3; TRBD2 is a possible D gene (6 bases). Germline V lookup: CDR1 DFQATT, CDR2 SNEGSKA (reference sequence). Trimming took off 3 bases at V and 5 bases at J, with 12 bases between the two ends. The CDR3 is 13 residues long.

This clonotype was found many times. The chain links TRBV2 to TRBJ2-1; a weak D match, TRBD1 (5 bases). The V end was cut by 4 bases, the J end by 0 bases, with 16 bases between. Germline CDR1 and CDR2: SNHLY and FYNNEI. This CDR3 contains 17 residues. CDR3: CASSASLQVHSYNEQFF. CDR3 coding DNA: TGTGCCAGCAGTGCTTCCCTACAGGTCCACTCCTACAATGAGCAGTTCTTC.

This clonotype has only a few counts. V gene TRBV20-1 combines with J gene TRBJ1-2, with a possible D match to TRBD1 (5 bases). CDR1 is DFQATT and CDR2 is SNEGSKA in the germline V gene (reference sequence). This CDR3 spans 14 amino acids. Trimming shortened V by 6 bases and J by 3 bases, and 17 bases separated the two germline ends. For the CDR3, the DNA is TGCAGTGCGGGAAAGGCAGGGTCATACTATGGCTACACCTTC. It specifies CSAGKAGSYYGYTF.

The rearrangement joins TRBV19 to TRBJ1-1; D ambiguous. V lost 1 base and J lost 6, with 9 bases in between. CDR3 length: 13 residues. The V gene's germline CDR1 is LNHDA and CDR2 SQIVND (reference sequence). The CDR3 nucleotides are TGTGCCAGTAGTATAGGGGCAAGCTCTGAAGCTTTCTTT. Its translation is CASSIGASSEAFF.

This clonotype was detected many times. The V gene is TRBV7-8, the J gene TRBJ2-1; D tentatively reads TRBD1 or TRBD2 (5 bases each). Trimming left V 3 bases short and J 4 bases short, with 19 bases between. The CDR3 totals 17 residues. Germline CDR1 is SGHVS and CDR2 is FQNEAQ. The DNA for the CDR3 is TGTGCCAGCAGCTTCTTTCCCTCGGGGCTAAATTACAATGAGCAGTTCTTC. This translates into CASSFFPSGLNYNEQFF.

This clonotype was observed a handful of times. This chain uses TRBV12-3 or TRBV12-4 with TRBJ2-2; 11 bases agree with TRBD1. After removal of 7 bases from V and 5 bases from J, the junction contained 9 bases not matched to a gene. This CDR3 spans 16 amino acids. CDR3 nucleotides: TGTGCCAGCATACCCTTCCGGGACAGGGGGACCGGGGAGCTGTTTTTT. Its protein product is CASIPFRDRGTGELFF.

This clonotype has a count of ten or more. The chain combines TRBV11-2 with TRBJ1-2; D call uncertain. This CDR3 is 14 amino acids long. With 1 base removed from V and 0 bases from J, the gap between germline ends came to 6 bases. Germline assignment: CDR1 SGHAT and CDR2 FQNNGV. The CDR3 DNA sequence: TGTGCCAGCAGCTTAGCCGGATCTAACTATGGCTACACCTTC. This codes for CASSLAGSNYGYTF.